Here is one TCR beta chain with its context. This entry comes from a study of blood T cell repertoires in COVID-19. About the research overall: PBMCs, B-cell-depleted T cells, or T cells provided the cDNA or gDNA that made up the material.

As handled by the study authors: By means of reference gene primer amplification, nucleated cell counts were estimated. The protocol was immunoSEQ multiplex PCR, while the TCRdb copy is restricted to in-frame clones and leaves out a portion. The V and J calls and the clone size are those of that table, but D and trimming were determined from the DNA. The sample lists about 310,000 clones, around 84% seen once, with under 2% in the top ten. The age range of participants was about 18 to 90 years, with residence in about two dozen US areas. Grouping used clinical history reported by participants in a survey and questionnaire. Sequenced material: PBMCs or T cells enriched from blood (not recorded which). The sequence derives from a woman aged 25 to 39 who had been exposed to COVID-19.

CDR3 protein: CASSPGTGGEKLFF. CDR3 bases: TGCGCCAGCAGCCCCGGGACAGGGGGGGAAAAACTGTTTTTT. The rearrangement joins TRBV5-1 to TRBJ1-4, with 11 bases aligning to TRBD1. Germline CDR1 and CDR2: SGHRS and YFSETQ. The junction had 4 bases not matched to a gene; V was cut back by 4 bases and J by 8 bases. This CDR3 has 14 residues.